The clone carrying this T cell receptor beta chain was found a few times. The germline V gene has CDR1 SGHTA and CDR2 FQGNSA. V gave up 5 bases and J gave up 1 base; unmatched junction bases: 5. The CDR3 extends over 15 amino acids. In the PCR, 60 Vbeta and 13 Jbeta primers were used. Assay: immunoSEQ multiplex PCR; the TCRdb copy retains only in-frame clones and omits some. The sample has about 140,000 clones; over 60% are singletons. The data are from a study of cytomegalovirus exposure and HLA in healthy donors. The sequenced sample consisted of PBMCs. This sequence was found in a male donor in good health and CMV-seronegative. The V call is TRBV7-2, the J call TRBJ1-1; TRBD1 aligns across 9 bases. In DNA, the CDR3 is TGTGCCAGCAGCCCTGGACAGGGGTGGAACACTGAAGCTTTCTTT. As protein: CASSPGQGWNTEAFF.